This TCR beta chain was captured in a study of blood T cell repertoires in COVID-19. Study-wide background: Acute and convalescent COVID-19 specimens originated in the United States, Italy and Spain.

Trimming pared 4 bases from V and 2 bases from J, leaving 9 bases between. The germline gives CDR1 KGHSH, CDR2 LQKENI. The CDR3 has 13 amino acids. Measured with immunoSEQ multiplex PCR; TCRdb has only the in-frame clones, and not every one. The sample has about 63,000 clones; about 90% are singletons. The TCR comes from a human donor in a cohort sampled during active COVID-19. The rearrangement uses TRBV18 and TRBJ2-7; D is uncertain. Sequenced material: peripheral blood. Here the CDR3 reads CASSQERTYEQYF. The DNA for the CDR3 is TGTGCCAGCTCACAGGAGCGAACCTACGAGCAGTACTTC.